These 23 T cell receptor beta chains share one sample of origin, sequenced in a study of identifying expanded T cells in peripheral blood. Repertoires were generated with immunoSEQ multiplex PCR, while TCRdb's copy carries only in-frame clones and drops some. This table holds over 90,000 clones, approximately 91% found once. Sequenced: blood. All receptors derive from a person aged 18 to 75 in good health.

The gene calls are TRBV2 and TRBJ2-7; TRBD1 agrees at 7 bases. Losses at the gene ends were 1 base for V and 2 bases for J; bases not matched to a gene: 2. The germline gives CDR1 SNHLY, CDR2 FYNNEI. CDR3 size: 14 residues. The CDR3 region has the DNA TGTGCCAGCAGTGAAGGGCAGGGGGCCTACGAGCAGTACTTC. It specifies CASSEGQGAYEQYF.

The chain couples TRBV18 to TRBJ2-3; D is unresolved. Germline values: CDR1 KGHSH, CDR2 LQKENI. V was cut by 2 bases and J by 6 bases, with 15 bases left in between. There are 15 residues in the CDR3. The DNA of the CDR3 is TGTGCCAGCTCACCATTACCCATTCAGGCGGATACGCAGTATTTT. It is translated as CASSPLPIQADTQYF.

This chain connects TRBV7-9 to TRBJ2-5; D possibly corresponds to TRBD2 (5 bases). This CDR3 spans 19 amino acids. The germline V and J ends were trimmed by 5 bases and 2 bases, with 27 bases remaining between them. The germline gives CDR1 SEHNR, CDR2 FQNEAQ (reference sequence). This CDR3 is CASSPPSLGGPYAQETQYF. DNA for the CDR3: TGTGCCAGCAGCCCCCCCAGCCTCGGCGGGCCTTACGCTCAAGAGACCCAGTACTTC.

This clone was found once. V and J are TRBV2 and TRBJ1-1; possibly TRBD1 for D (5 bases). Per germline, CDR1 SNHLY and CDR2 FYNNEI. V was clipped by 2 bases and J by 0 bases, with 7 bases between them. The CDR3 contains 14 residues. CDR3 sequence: CASSESGVNTEAFF. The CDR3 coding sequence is TGTGCCAGCAGTGAATCGGGGGTGAACACTGAAGCTTTCTTT.

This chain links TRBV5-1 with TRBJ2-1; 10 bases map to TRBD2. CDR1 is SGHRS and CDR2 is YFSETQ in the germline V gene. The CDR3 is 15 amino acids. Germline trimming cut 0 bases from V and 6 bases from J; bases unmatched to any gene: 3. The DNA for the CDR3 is TGCGCCAGCAGCTTGGACCTAGCGGGAGCCAATGAGCAGTTCTTC. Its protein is CASSLDLAGANEQFF.

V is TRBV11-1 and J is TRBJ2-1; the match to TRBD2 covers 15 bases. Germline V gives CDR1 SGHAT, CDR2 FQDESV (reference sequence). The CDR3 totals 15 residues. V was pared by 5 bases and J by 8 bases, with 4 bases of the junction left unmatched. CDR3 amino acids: CASSRTSGGADEQFF. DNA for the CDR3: TGTGCCAGCAGCAGGACTAGCGGGGGGGCCGATGAGCAGTTCTTC.

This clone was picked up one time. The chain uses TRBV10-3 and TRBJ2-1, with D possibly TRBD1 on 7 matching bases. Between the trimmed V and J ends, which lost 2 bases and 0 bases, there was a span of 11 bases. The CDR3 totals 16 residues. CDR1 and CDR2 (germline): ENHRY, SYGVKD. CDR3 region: CAISEAGQSSYNEQFF. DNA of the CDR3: TGTGCCATCAGTGAGGCGGGACAGAGCTCCTACAATGAGCAGTTCTTC.

The CDR3 loop is CASSDGAGARNEQFF. CDR3 bases: TGTGCCAGCAGTGACGGGGCAGGGGCCCGCAATGAGCAGTTCTTC. The chain uses TRBV6-4 and TRBJ2-1; D possibly corresponds to TRBD1 (6 bases). V was trimmed by 2 bases and J by 6 bases, leaving 14 bases between them. This CDR3 has 15 amino acids. From germline, CDR1 is MRHNA and CDR2 SNTAGT.

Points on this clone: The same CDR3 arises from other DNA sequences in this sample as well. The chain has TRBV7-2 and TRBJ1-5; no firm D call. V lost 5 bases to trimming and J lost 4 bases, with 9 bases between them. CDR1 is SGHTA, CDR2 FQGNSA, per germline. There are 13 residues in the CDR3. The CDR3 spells CASSPRPNQPQHF. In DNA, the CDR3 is TGTGCCAGCAGCCCTAGACCGAATCAGCCCCAGCATTTT.

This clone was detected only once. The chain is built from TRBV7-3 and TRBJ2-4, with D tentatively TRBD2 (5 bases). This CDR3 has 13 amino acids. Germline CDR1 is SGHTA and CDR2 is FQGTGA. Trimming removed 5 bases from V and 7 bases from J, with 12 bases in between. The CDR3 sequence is CASSRGRGNIQYF. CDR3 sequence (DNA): TGTGCCAGCAGCCGAGGGAGAGGGAACATTCAGTACTTC.

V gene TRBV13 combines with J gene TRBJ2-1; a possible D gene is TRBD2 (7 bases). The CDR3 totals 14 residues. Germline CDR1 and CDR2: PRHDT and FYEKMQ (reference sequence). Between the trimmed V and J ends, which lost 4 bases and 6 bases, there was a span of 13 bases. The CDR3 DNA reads TGTGCCAGCAGCTCCCGGGGGGCCTTCAATGAGCAGTTCTTC. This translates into CASSSRGAFNEQFF.

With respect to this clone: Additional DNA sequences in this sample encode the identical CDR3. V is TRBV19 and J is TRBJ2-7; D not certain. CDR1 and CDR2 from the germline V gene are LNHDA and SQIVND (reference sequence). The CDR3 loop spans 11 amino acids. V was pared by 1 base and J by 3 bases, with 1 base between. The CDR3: CASSIGYEQYF. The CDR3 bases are TGTGCCAGTAGTATAGGCTACGAGCAGTACTTC.

DNA of the CDR3: TGCGCCAGCACCCGAGACAGGGTCGCGGATGGCTACACCTTC. Amino acids: CASTRDRVADGYTF. This chain connects TRBV5-1 to TRBJ1-2; 7 bases are a match to TRBD1. The CDR3 consists of 14 residues. CDR1 and CDR2 (germline): SGHRS, YFSETQ. Trimming cost V 6 bases and J 6 bases; bases outside gene matches: 11.

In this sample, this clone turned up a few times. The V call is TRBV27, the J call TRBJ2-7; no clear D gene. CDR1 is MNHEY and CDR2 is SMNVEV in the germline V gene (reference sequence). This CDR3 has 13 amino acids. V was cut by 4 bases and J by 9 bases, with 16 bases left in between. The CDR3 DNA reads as TGTGCCAGCAGTTCCCCCCATTCAGGTCGGCAGTACTTC. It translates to CASSSPHSGRQYF.

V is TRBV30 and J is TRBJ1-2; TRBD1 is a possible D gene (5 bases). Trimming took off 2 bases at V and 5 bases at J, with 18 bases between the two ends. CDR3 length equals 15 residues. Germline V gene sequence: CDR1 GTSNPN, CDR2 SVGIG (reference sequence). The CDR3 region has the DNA TGTGCCTGGAGTAACGGCAGGAAAGGGGCATATGGCTACACCTTC. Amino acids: CAWSNGRKGAYGYTF.

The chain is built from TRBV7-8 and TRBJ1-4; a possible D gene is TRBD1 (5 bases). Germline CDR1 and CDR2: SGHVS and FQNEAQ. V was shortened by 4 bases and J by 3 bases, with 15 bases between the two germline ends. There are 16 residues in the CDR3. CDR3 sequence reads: CASSSGPLGANEKLFF. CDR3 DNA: TGTGCCAGCAGCTCAGGGCCCCTAGGGGCTAATGAAAAACTGTTTTTT.

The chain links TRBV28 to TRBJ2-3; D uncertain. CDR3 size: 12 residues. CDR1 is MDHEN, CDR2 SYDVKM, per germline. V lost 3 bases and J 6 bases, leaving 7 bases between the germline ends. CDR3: CASSFPLDTQYF. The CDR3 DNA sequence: TGTGCCAGCAGTTTCCCCTTGGATACGCAGTATTTT.

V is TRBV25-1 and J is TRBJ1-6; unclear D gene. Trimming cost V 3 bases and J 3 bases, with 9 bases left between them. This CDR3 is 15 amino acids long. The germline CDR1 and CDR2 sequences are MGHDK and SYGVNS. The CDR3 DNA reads TGTGCCAGCAGTGATTGGCAGATCTATAATTCACCCCTCCACTTT. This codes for CASSDWQIYNSPLHF.

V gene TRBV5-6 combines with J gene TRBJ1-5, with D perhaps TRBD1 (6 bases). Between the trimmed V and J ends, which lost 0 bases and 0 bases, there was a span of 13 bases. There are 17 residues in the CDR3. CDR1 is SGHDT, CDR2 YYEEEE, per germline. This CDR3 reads CASSLGQGLYSNQPQHF. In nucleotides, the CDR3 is TGTGCCAGCAGCTTGGGGCAGGGGTTGTATAGCAATCAGCCCCAGCATTTT.

CDR3 coding DNA: TGTGCCAGCAGCTTAGCGAATCCTCCGTCTGAAGCTTTCTTT. As protein: CASSLANPPSEAFF. This chain uses TRBV7-9 with TRBJ1-1; no definite D call. The CDR3 sequence is 14 residues long. Germline V gene lookup returns CDR1 SEHNR and CDR2 FQNEAQ (reference sequence). The V and J ends lost 0 bases and 6 bases respectively, with 11 bases between them. Full variable domain (outside the CDR3, taken from reference TRBV7-9 and TRBJ1-1): DTGVSQNPRHKITKRGQNVTFRCDPISEHNRLYWYRQTLGQGPEFLTYFQNEAQLEKSRLLSDRFSAERPKGSFSTLEIQRTEQGDSAMYLCASSLANPPSEAFFGQGTRLTVV.

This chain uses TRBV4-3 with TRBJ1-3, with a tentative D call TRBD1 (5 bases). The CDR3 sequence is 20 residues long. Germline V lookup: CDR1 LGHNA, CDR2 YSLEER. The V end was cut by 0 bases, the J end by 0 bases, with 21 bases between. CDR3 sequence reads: CASSQDQGFWLRPSGNTIYF. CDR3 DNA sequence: TGCGCCAGCAGCCAAGATCAGGGCTTCTGGCTCCGACCCTCTGGAAACACCATATATTTT.

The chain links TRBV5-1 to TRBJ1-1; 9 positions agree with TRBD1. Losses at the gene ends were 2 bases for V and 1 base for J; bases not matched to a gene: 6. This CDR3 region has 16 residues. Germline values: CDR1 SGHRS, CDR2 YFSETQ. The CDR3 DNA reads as TGCGCCAGCAGCTTCCGGGACAGGGCCAAGAACACTGAAGCTTTCTTT. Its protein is CASSFRDRAKNTEAFF.

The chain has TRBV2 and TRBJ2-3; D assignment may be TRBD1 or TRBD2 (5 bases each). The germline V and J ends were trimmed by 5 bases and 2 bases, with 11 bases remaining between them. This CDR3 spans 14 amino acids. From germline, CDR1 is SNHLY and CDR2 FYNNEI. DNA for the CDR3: TGTGCCAGCAGTTGGGGGTCGGTCACAGATACGCAGTATTTT. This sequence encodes CASSWGSVTDTQYF.